Below, 17 T cell receptor beta chains from the same sample are listed, as sequenced in a study of shared clonotypes between healthy human individuals. Libraries were prepared by immunoSEQ multiplex PCR; TCRdb keeps only in-frame clonotypes and omits some of them. The sample consists of about 530,000 clones, about three quarters of them appearing once. The source material was PBMCs. Receptors were obtained from a woman in her forties in good health. Some clones in this sample may be carry-over from other donors' samples.

This chain joins TRBV6-1 and TRBJ2-7, with D perhaps TRBD2 (5 bases). The CDR3 has 14 residues. CDR1 is MNHNS, CDR2 SASEGT, per germline. Trimming took off 5 bases at V and 3 bases at J, with 14 bases between the two ends. CDR3 residues: CASSSRGENYEQYF. The CDR3 DNA sequence: TGTGCCAGCAGTTCCCGGGGAGAAAACTACGAGCAGTACTTC.

The chain joins TRBV7-2 to TRBJ1-1; tentatively, D is TRBD1 (6 bases). The CDR3 contains 15 residues. V shed 6 bases and J shed 0 bases, with 14 bases lying between them. CDR1 is SGHTA, CDR2 FQGNSA, per germline. Here the CDR3 reads CASSLQGTLNTEAFF. CDR3 nucleotides: TGTGCCAGCAGTTTACAGGGAACCCTGAACACTGAAGCTTTCTTT.

The chain joins TRBV7-6 to TRBJ2-1, with D unresolved. Trimming removed 4 bases from V and 0 bases from J, with 16 bases in between. The CDR3 totals 17 residues. Germline lookup yields CDR1 SGHVS and CDR2 FNYEAQ. The CDR3 nucleotides are TGTGCCAGCAGCTCTACAGAACTCTTACGCTCCTACAATGAGCAGTTCTTC. Residues: CASSSTELLRSYNEQFF.

This chain uses TRBV28 with TRBJ1-1; tentatively, D is TRBD1 (5 bases). The CDR3 totals 17 residues. Deletions cut 1 base from V and 0 bases from J, with 15 bases between. CDR1 is MDHEN, CDR2 SYDVKM, per germline. CDR3 sequence reads: CASSLLGTGRMNTEAFF. The CDR3 region has the DNA TGTGCCAGCAGTTTATTGGGAACAGGTAGGATGAACACTGAAGCTTTCTTT.

The chain joins TRBV28 to TRBJ2-1; D may correspond to TRBD1 or TRBD2 (5 bases each). V dropped 2 bases and J dropped 9 bases, with 17 bases sitting between them. The CDR3 length is 15 residues. The germline CDR1 and CDR2 sequences are MDHEN and SYDVKM. In DNA form, the CDR3 reads TGTGCCAGCAGTTTAGAAGGGACCGGATCAGTTGAGCAGTTCTTC. Translation: CASSLEGTGSVEQFF.

CDR3 loop: CASSRNFGQTLKGGYTF. The DNA of the CDR3 is TGTGCCAGCAGCCGAAATTTCGGACAAACTCTAAAGGGCGGCTACACCTTC. The rearrangement uses TRBV5-6 and TRBJ1-2; D possibly corresponds to TRBD1 (5 bases). Trimming took 4 bases from V and 8 from J, leaving 27 bases between them. CDR1 is SGHDT, CDR2 YYEEEE, per germline. CDR3 length: 17 residues.

A few counts support this clone. V usage is TRBV29-1 and J usage is TRBJ2-5; the D gene is possibly TRBD2 (7 bases). CDR1 and CDR2 from the germline V gene are SQVTM and ANQGSEA. V gave up 4 bases and J gave up 5 bases, with 14 bases separating them. The CDR3 consists of 13 residues. This CDR3 is CSVGGGRAETQYF. As DNA, the CDR3 is TGCAGCGTTGGAGGGGGGAGGGCGGAGACCCAGTACTTC.

This rearrangement joins TRBV7-8 to TRBJ2-5; D might be TRBD1 or TRBD2, each matching 5 bases. V lost 5 bases, J lost 5 bases, and 21 bases lay in between. Germline CDR1 SGHVS, CDR2 FQNEAQ. CDR3 length: 16 amino acids. This CDR3 reads CASSTGTPDVLETQYF. The CDR3 coding sequence is TGTGCCAGCAGCACCGGGACGCCAGACGTATTGGAGACCCAGTACTTC.

In this sample, this clone turned up a few times. The V call is TRBV6-5, the J call TRBJ2-7; TRBD1 agrees at 8 bases. J lost 5 bases, V lost 6 bases, and 9 bases had no gene match. Germline V gives CDR1 MNHEY, CDR2 SVGAGI. The CDR3 totals 14 residues. CDR3 bases: TGTGCCAGCAGCAAACCAGGGGGCGTCAACGAGCAGTACTTC. Residues: CASSKPGGVNEQYF.

The V gene is TRBV6-6, the J gene TRBJ2-1; the match to TRBD2 covers 8 bases. CDR1 is MNHNY, CDR2 SVGAGI, per germline (reference sequence). The CDR3 runs 16 residues. V lost 1 base and J lost 4; bases outside the gene matches: 6. In DNA, the CDR3 is TGTGCCAGCAGTTACTTGCCGGGAGGGATTTACAATGAGCAGTTCTTC. It yields the protein CASSYLPGGIYNEQFF.

The V call is TRBV7-8, the J call TRBJ2-1, with TRBD2 matching over 7 bases. J lost 7 bases, V lost 1 base, and 7 bases had no gene match. The germline CDR1 and CDR2 sequences are SGHVS and FQNEAQ. CDR3 size: 15 residues. CDR3 coding DNA: TGTGCCAGCAGCTTAGGGGGAGGGGTGATGAATGAGCAGTTCTTC. Its translation is CASSLGGGVMNEQFF. The variable domain in full, completed from reference TRBV7-8 and TRBJ2-1, reads GAGVSQSPRYKVAKRGQDVALRCDPISGHVSLFWYQQALGQGPEFLTYFQNEAQLDKSGLPSDRFFAERPEGSVSTLKIQRTQQEDSAVYLCASSLGGGVMNEQFFGPGTRLTVL.

This clone turned up a few times. This chain uses TRBV11-1 with TRBJ2-5, with 13 bases matching TRBD2. With the DNA end fitting TRBJ2-7 better, the J assignment may be wrong. Germline lookup yields CDR1 SGHAT and CDR2 FQDESV (reference sequence). The CDR3 contains 16 residues. The CDR3 sequence: CASSLTGTSGTYEQYF. As DNA, the CDR3 is TGTGCCAGCAGCCTCACCGGGACTAGCGGGACCTACGAGCAGTACTTC.

The J gene is TRBJ2-3, the V gene TRBV5-1, with D hard to call. Deletions cut 0 bases from V and 5 bases from J, with 10 bases between. This CDR3 is built from 14 residues. CDR1 SGHRS and CDR2 YFSETQ come from the germline V gene. The DNA of the CDR3 is TGCGCCAGCAGCTTGGGAAGAATCGAAGATACGCAGTATTTT. Amino acid sequence: CASSLGRIEDTQYF.

This chain links TRBV5-1 with TRBJ2-5; 7 positions agree with TRBD2. The CDR3 loop spans 17 amino acids. V gave up 0 bases and J gave up 4 bases; unmatched junction bases: 12. Germline V lookup: CDR1 SGHRS, CDR2 YFSETQ. CDR3 sequence: CASSLGDGREGRETQYF. The CDR3 coding sequence is TGCGCCAGCAGCTTGGGCGACGGCAGGGAGGGACGAGAGACCCAGTACTTC. Full variable domain (outside the CDR3, taken from reference TRBV5-1 and TRBJ2-5): KAGVTQTPRYLIKTRGQQVTLSCSPISGHRSVSWYQQTPGQGLQFLFEYFSETQRNKGNFPGRFSGRQFSNSRSEMNVSTLELGDSALYLCASSLGDGREGRETQYFGPGTRLLVL.

This clone has just a few counts. The chain couples TRBV10-3 to TRBJ1-2; D is unclear. Trimming pared 3 bases from V and 6 bases from J, leaving 11 bases between. This CDR3 has 13 amino acids. The germline V gene has CDR1 ENHRY and CDR2 SYGVKD. The CDR3 spells CAISEGWGDGYTF. The CDR3 bases are TGTGCCATCAGTGAAGGATGGGGTGATGGCTACACCTTC.

The chain recombines TRBV27 with TRBJ1-6; D unclear. The V gene's germline CDR1 is MNHEY and CDR2 SMNVEV (reference sequence). CDR3 length: 13 residues. Trimming stripped 5 bases from V and 0 bases from J, with 2 bases between. The CDR3 nucleotides are TGTGCCAGCAGTCCCTCCTATAATTCACCCCTCCACTTT. Residues: CASSPSYNSPLHF.

The chain joins TRBV4-3 to TRBJ2-3, with 7 positions matching TRBD1. Looked up from germline, CDR1 is LGHNA and CDR2 is YSLEER. This CDR3 contains 16 residues. Trimming cost V 1 base and J 4 bases; bases outside gene matches: 8. The CDR3 is CASSQANRGAADTQYF. The CDR3 DNA reads TGCGCCAGCAGCCAAGCGAACAGGGGTGCGGCAGATACGCAGTATTTT.